The clone carrying this T cell receptor beta chain was seen only once. TCRdb passed the 5' RACE reads through MiXCR, listing each CDR3 protein once. The sample has approximately 190,000 distinct CDR3 sequences; approximately 15% are singletons. Trimming removed 1 base from V and 8 bases from J, with 12 bases in between. The CDR3 contains 14 residues. The sample comes from a study of identical twins. The same sample was also studied in work on T cells expressing NK-cell markers.

Sequenced sample: CD8+ T cells sorted from blood. The receptor was derived from a woman aged 18 to 35 in good health. This chain connects TRBV6-7 to TRBJ2-1; D is possibly TRBD1 (8 bases). TRBV6-7 is labeled an ORF, and its function is uncertain. The CDR3 DNA follows: TGTGCCAGCAGTTACTGGACAGGGAGGGATGAGCAGTTCTTC. Protein: CASSYWTGRDEQFF.